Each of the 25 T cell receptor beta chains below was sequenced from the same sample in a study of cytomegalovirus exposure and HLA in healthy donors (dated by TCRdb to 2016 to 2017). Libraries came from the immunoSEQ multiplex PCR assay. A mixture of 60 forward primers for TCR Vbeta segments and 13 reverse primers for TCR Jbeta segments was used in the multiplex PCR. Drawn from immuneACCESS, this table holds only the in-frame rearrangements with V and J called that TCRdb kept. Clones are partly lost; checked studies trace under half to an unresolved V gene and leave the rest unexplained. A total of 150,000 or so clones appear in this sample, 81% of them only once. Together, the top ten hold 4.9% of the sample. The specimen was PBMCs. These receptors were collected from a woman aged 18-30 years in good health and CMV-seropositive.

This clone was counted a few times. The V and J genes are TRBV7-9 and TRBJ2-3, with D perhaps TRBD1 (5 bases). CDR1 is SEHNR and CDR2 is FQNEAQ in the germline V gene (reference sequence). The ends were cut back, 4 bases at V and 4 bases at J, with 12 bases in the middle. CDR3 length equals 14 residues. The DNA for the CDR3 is TGTGCCAGCAGCTCTCAGGGTTTCCCAGATACGCAGTATTTT. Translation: CASSSQGFPDTQYF.

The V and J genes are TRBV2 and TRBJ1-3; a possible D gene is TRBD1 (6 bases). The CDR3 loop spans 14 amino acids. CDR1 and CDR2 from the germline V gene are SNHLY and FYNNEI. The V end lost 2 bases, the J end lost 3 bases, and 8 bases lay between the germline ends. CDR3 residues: CASSEQGSGNTIYF. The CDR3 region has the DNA TGTGCCAGCAGTGAACAGGGGAGTGGAAACACCATATATTTT.

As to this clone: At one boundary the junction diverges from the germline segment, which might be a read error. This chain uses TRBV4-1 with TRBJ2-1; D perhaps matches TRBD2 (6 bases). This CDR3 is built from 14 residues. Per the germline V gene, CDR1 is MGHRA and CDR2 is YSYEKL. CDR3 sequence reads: CASSQGGAYNEQFF. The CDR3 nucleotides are TGCGCCAGCAGCCAAGGCGGGGCCTATAATGAGCAGTTCTTC.

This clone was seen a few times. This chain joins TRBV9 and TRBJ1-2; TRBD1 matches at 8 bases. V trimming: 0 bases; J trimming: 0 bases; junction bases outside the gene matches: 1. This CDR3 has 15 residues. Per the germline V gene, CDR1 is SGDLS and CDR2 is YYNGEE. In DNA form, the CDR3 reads TGTGCCAGCAGCGTAGGGGACAGGTCTAACTATGGCTACACCTTC. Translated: CASSVGDRSNYGYTF.

The CDR3 is CASSLWTPWTGGQPQHF. The DNA of the CDR3 is TGTGCCAGCAGTTTATGGACGCCTTGGACAGGGGGTCAGCCCCAGCATTTT. This rearrangement joins TRBV28 to TRBJ1-5; the match to TRBD1 covers 10 bases. Trimming removed 0 bases from V and 6 bases from J; junction bases left unmatched: 8. Germline CDR1 is MDHEN and CDR2 is SYDVKM. The CDR3 runs to 17 residues.

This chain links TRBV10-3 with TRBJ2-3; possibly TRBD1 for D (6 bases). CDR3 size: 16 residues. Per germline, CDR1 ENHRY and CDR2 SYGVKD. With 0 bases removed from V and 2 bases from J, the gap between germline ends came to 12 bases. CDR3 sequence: CAISESVGAFTDTQYF. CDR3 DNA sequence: TGTGCCATCAGTGAGTCTGTGGGGGCCTTCACAGATACGCAGTATTTT.

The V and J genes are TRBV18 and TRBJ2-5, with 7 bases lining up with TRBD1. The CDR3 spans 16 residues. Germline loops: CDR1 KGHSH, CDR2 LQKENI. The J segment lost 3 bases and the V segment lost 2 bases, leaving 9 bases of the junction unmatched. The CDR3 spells CASSPSTGSPKETQYF. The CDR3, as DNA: TGTGCCAGCTCACCATCGACAGGGTCGCCCAAAGAGACCCAGTACTTC.

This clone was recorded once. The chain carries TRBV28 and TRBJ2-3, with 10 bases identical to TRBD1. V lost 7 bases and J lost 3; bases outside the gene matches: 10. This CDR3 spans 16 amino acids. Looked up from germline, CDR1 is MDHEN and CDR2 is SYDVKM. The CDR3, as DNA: TGTGCCAGCAAAATAGACAGGGGGCCAGGGACAGATACGCAGTATTTT. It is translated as CASKIDRGPGTDTQYF.

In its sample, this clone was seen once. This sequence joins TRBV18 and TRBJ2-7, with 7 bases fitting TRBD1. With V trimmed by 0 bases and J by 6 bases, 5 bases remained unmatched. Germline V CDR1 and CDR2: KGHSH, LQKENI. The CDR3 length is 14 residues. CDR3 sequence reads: CASSPPTGSSEQYF. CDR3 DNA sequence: TGTGCCAGCTCACCACCGACAGGGTCGTCCGAGCAGTACTTC.

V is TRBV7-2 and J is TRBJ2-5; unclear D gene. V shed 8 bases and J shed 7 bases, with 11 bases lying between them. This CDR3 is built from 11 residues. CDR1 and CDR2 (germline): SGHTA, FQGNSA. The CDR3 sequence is CASGSFGTQYF. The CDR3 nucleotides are TGTGCCAGCGGTAGTTTCGGGACCCAGTACTTC.

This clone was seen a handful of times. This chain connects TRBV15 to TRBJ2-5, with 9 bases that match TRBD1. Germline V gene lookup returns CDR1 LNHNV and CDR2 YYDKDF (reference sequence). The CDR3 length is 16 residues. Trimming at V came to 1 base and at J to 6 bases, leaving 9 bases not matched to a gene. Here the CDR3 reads CATSRAEQGAQKTQYF. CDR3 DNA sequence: TGTGCCACCAGCAGAGCCGAACAGGGGGCCCAGAAGACCCAGTACTTC.

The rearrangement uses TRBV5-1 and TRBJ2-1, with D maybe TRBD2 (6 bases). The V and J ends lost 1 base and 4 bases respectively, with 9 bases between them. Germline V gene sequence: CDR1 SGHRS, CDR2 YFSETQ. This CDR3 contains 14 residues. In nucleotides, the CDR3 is TGCGCCAGCAGCTTGTCAGGGAGGTACAATGAGCAGTTCTTC. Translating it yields CASSLSGRYNEQFF.

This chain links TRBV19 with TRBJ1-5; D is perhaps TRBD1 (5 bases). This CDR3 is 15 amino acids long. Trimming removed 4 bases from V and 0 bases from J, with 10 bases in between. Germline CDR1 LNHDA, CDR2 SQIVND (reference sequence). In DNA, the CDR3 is TGTGCCAGTAGTAGCAGGGTATATAGCAATCAGCCCCAGCATTTT. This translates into CASSSRVYSNQPQHF.

As DNA, the CDR3 is TGCGCCAGCAGTCAACAATACCGGGTTCCGAACACTGAAGCTTTCTTT. As protein: CASSQQYRVPNTEAFF. The rearrangement uses TRBV23-1 and TRBJ1-1; D gene unclear. TRBV23-1 belongs to the ORF category, with a function that is uncertain. V lost 2 bases to trimming and J lost 1 base, with 14 bases between them. The CDR3 loop spans 16 amino acids.

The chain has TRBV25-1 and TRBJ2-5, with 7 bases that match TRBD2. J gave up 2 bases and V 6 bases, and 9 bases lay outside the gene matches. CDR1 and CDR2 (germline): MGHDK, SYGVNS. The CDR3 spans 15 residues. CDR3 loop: CASSPRAGPQETQYF. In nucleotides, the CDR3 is TGTGCCAGCAGCCCCCGAGCGGGGCCTCAAGAGACCCAGTACTTC.

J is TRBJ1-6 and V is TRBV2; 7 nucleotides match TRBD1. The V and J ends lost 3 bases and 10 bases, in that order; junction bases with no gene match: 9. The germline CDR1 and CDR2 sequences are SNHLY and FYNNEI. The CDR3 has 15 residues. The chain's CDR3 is CASSDTDRINSPLHF. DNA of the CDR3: TGTGCCAGCAGTGACACGGACAGGATAAACTCACCCCTCCACTTT. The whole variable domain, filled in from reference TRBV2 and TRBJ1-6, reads EPEVTQTPSHQVTQMGQEVILRCVPISNHLYFYWYRQILGQKVEFLVSFYNNEISEKSEIFDDQFSVERPDGSNFTLKIRSTKLEDSAMYFCASSDTDRINSPLHFGNGTRLTVT.

Here the CDR3 DNA reads TGTGCCAGCAGCTCAAGGGGACAGACTTCTAACTATGGCTACACCTTC. Translation: CASSSRGQTSNYGYTF. V and J are TRBV11-1 and TRBJ1-2; 7 bases align to TRBD1. Per germline, CDR1 SGHAT and CDR2 FQDESV (reference sequence). The CDR3 length is 16 residues. Unmatched junction bases numbered 8, after V lost 4 bases and J lost 0 bases.

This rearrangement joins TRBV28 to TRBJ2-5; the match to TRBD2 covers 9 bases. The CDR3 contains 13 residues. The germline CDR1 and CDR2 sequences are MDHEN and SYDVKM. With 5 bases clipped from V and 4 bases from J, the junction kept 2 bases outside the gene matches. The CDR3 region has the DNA TGTGCCAGCAGTCTTAGCGGGGGAGAGACCCAGTACTTC. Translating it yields CASSLSGGETQYF.

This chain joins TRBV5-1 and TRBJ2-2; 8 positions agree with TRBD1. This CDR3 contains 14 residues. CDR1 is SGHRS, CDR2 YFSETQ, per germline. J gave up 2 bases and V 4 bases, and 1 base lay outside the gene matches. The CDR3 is CASSPGGNTGELFF. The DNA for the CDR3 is TGCGCCAGCAGCCCAGGGGGCAACACCGGGGAGCTGTTTTTT.

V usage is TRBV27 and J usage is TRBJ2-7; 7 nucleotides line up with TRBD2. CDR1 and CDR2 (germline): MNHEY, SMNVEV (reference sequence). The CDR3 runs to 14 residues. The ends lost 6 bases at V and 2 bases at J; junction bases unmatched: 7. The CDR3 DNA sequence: TGTGCCAGCAGGGGAGGGGCGGGGGCCTACGAGCAGTACTTC. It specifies CASRGGAGAYEQYF.

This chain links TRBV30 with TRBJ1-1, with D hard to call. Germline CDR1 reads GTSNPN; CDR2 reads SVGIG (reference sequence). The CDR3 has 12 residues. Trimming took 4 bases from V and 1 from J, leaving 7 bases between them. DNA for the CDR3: TGTGCCTGGATGGTACAGAACACTGAAGCTTTCTTT. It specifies CAWMVQNTEAFF.

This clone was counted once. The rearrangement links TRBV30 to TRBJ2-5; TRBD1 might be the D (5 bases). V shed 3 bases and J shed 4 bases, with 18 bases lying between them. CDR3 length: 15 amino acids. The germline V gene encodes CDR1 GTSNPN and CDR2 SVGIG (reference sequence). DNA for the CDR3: TGTGCCTGGAGCACAAAGGGGCCCGCCGTAGAGACCCAGTACTTC. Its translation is CAWSTKGPAVETQYF.

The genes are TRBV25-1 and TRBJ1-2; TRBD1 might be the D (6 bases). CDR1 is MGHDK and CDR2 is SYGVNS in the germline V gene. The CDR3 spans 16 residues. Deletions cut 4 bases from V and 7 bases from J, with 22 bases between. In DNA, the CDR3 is TGTGCCAGCAGTGGGCCGAGGGGCCAGGGGAAGGGTGGCTACACCTTC. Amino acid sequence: CASSGPRGQGKGGYTF.

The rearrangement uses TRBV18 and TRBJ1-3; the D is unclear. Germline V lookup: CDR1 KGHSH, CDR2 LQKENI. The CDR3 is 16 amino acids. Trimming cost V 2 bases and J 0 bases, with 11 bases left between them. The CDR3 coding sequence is TGTGCCAGCTCACCAGCAGGCCAAAGCTCTGGAAACACCATATATTTT. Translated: CASSPAGQSSGNTIYF.

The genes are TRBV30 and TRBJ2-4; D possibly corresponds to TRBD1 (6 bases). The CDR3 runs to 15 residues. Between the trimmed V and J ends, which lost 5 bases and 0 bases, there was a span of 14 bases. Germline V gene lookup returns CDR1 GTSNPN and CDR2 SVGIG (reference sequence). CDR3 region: CAWAGDTLAKNIQYF. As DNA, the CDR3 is TGTGCCTGGGCAGGGGACACTCTAGCCAAAAACATTCAGTACTTC.